The next 8 T cell receptor beta chains were all read from a single sample in a study of naive and memory T cell subsets. Both TRBC1 and TRBC2 were covered by a beta constant-region primer of two equimolar oligonucleotides. One entry per CDR3 protein, called by TCRdb with MiXCR from the UMI-ligation and nested PCR reads. The sample carries tens of thousands of distinct CDR3 sequences, 6% to 7.5% recorded once. The sequenced sample consisted of central memory CD4+ T cells from blood. Receptor source: a human donor in good health.

This clonotype was counted at least ten times. The CDR3 protein is CASSLLSLTSTDTQYF. DNA for the CDR3: TGTGCCAGCAGCTTGTTGAGCCTTACTAGCACAGATACGCAGTATTTT. The chain couples TRBV5-4 to TRBJ2-3, with unresolved D. The germline gives CDR1 SGHNT, CDR2 YYREEE (reference sequence). The CDR3 runs 16 residues. The ends were cut back, 1 base at V and 0 bases at J, with 12 bases in the middle.

This clonotype came up a few times. The rearrangement joins TRBV6-6 to TRBJ2-7; 13 positions match TRBD2. J lost 5 bases, V lost 6 bases, and 10 bases had no gene match. CDR3 length: 16 amino acids. Germline V gene data show CDR1 as MNHNY and CDR2 as SVGAGI (reference sequence). In DNA form, the CDR3 reads TGTGCCAGCAGCTCTAGTCGGACTAGCGGGAGCCACGAGCAGTACTTC. Translated, it gives CASSSSRTSGSHEQYF.

The chain couples TRBV20-1 to TRBJ2-1; D not resolved. CDR1 and CDR2 (germline): DFQATT, SNEGSKA (reference sequence). Trimming took 7 bases from V and 3 from J, leaving 16 bases between them. CDR3 length: 14 amino acids. The CDR3 DNA follows: TGCAGTGGGGTTGGCGCGGTCCTCTACAATGAGCAGTTCTTC. Protein: CSGVGAVLYNEQFF.

The sample holds many counts of this clonotype. This chain joins TRBV24-1 and TRBJ1-1; D is possibly TRBD1 (5 bases). The CDR3 covers 12 residues. Germline values: CDR1 KGHDR, CDR2 SFDVKD. The germline V and J ends were trimmed by 4 bases and 11 bases, with 13 bases remaining between them. The chain's CDR3 is CATSEGDGPAFF. The CDR3 coding sequence is TGTGCCACCAGTGAGGGGGACGGGCCGGCTTTCTTT.

This clonotype was recorded at least ten times. This chain uses TRBV7-2 with TRBJ1-2; the match to TRBD1 covers 9 bases. The CDR3 covers 14 residues. J lost 2 bases, V lost 5 bases, and 3 bases had no gene match. The germline V gene has CDR1 SGHTA and CDR2 FQGNSA. CDR3 protein: CASSKTGGNYGYTF. The DNA of the CDR3 is TGTGCCAGCAGCAAGACAGGGGGGAACTATGGCTACACCTTC.

In its sample, this clonotype was seen many times. The genes are TRBV28 and TRBJ1-4; unclear D gene. CDR3 size: 12 residues. Germline CDR1 is MDHEN and CDR2 is SYDVKM. V lost 6 bases and J lost 8, with 10 bases in between. For the CDR3, the DNA is TGTGCCAGCAGAATAACCGGGGAAAAACTGTTTTTT. Protein sequence: CASRITGEKLFF.

V is TRBV7-2 and J is TRBJ2-2; D may match TRBD1 or TRBD2 (5 bases each). In germline, CDR1 is SGHTA, CDR2 FQGNSA. Trimming stripped 0 bases from V and 4 bases from J, with 12 bases between. There are 16 residues in the CDR3. DNA of the CDR3: TGTGCCAGCAGCTTAGCAGAGGGGTGGATCACCGGGGAGCTGTTTTTT. Amino acid sequence: CASSLAEGWITGELFF.

This clonotype was found many times. The chain combines TRBV11-2 with TRBJ2-5; D perhaps matches TRBD1 (6 bases). The CDR3 is 14 residues long. Per the germline V gene, CDR1 is SGHAT and CDR2 is FQNNGV. Trimming removed 7 bases from V and 2 bases from J, with 14 bases in between. In nucleotides, the CDR3 is TGTGCCAGCACCTTCAGGGGCGGACAAGAGACCCAGTACTTC. Translated: CASTFRGGQETQYF.